This record concerns one T cell receptor beta chain sequence. Its antigen is not known. This sample is drawn from a study of early T cells in non-severe SARS-CoV-2 infection. Study background: Sequencing used unsorted whole-blood bulk RNA, so chains lack pairing. Regarding the study as a whole: VDJdb-based annotation leaned toward anti-spike CD8 responses and missed private and CD4 specificities.

Germline lookup yields CDR1 SGHTA and CDR2 FQGTGA. The V and J ends lost 2 bases and 6 bases respectively, with 12 bases between them. This CDR3 has 14 residues. The TCR library protocol was used to attach unique molecular identifiers. These identifiers were attached to individual cDNA molecules. One entry per CDR3 protein results from TCRdb running MiXCR on the 5' RACE reads. The profile shows around 60,000 distinct CDR3 sequences, approximately 9.3% of them singletons. The receptor's source is an adult who was a healthcare worker with PCR-confirmed SARS-CoV-2 infection or an uninfected control (not recorded which). Sequenced sample: whole blood. The rearrangement uses TRBV7-3 and TRBJ2-3, with D perhaps TRBD1 (5 bases). Here the CDR3 reads CASSLQGYSDTQYF. For the CDR3, the DNA is TGTGCCAGCAGCTTACAGGGATACTCGGATACGCAGTATTTT.